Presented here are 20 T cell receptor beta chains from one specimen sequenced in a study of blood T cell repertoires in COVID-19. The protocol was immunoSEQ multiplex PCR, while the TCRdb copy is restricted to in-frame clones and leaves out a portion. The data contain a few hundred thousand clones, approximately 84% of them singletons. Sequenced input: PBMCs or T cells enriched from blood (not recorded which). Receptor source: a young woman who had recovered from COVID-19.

This CDR3 is CASSPKPGQGGRGAEVAFF. The CDR3 coding sequence is TGTGCCAGCAGCCCTAAGCCGGGACAGGGGGGAAGAGGAGCAGAGGTAGCTTTCTTT. The chain joins TRBV7-9 to TRBJ1-1; 11 nucleotides agree with TRBD1. The length of the CDR3 is 19 residues. V was pared by 5 bases and J by 10 bases, with 24 bases of the junction left unmatched. CDR1 is SEHNR, CDR2 FQNEAQ, per germline (reference sequence).

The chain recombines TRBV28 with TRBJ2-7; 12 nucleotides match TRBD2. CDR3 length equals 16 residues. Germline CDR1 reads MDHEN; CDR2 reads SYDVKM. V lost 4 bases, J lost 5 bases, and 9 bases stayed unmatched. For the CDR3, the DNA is TGTGCCAGCAGTTCATCCTTGACTAGCGGGGGCAACGAGCAGTACTTC. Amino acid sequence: CASSSSLTSGGNEQYF.

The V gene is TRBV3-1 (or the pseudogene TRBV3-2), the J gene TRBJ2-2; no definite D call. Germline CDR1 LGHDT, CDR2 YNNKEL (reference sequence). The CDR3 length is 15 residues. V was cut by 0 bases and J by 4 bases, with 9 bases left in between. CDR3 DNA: TGTGCCAGCAGCCAAGATCCCGGGTCCACCGGGGAGCTGTTTTTT. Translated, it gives CASSQDPGSTGELFF.

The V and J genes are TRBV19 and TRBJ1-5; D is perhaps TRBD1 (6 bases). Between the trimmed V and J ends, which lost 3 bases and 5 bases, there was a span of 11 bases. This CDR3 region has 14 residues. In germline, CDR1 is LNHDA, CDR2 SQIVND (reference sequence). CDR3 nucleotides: TGTGCCAGTAGTATTTGGGCAGGGGATCAGCCCCAGCATTTT. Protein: CASSIWAGDQPQHF. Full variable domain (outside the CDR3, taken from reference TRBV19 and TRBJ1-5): DGGITQSPKYLFRKEGQNVTLSCEQNLNHDAMYWYRQDPGQGLRLIYYSQIVNDFQKGDIAEGYSVSREKKESFPLTVTSAQKNPTAFYLCASSIWAGDQPQHFGDGTRLSIL.

CDR3 sequence reads: CASSQPPGLAGGNDPFF. The CDR3 nucleotides are TGTGCCAGCAGCCAACCCCCGGGACTAGCGGGAGGGAACGACCCGTTCTTC. V is TRBV3-1 (or the pseudogene TRBV3-2) and J is TRBJ2-1; TRBD2 aligns across 16 bases. CDR1 LGHDT and CDR2 YNNKEL come from the germline V gene (reference sequence). The CDR3 totals 17 residues. V dropped 2 bases and J dropped 15; count of bases not matched to a gene: 13.

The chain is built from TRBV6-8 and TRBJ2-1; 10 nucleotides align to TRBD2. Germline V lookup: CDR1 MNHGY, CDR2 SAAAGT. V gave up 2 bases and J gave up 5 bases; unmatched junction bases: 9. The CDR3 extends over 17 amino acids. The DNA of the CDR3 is TGTGCCAGCAGTTACGGCAGAACTAGCGGGGTCGACAATGAGCAGTTCTTC. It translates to CASSYGRTSGVDNEQFF.

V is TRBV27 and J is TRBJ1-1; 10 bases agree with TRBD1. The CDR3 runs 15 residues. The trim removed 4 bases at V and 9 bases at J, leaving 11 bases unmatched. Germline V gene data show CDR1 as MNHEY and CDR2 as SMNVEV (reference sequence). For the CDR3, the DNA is TGTGCCAGCAGTTCCCGGGACAGGGGTTGGAAAAAAGCTTTCTTT. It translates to CASSSRDRGWKKAFF.

CDR3 nucleotides: TGTGCCAGCAGGCATGGCGGGAGGGATTACAATGAGCAGTTCTTC. It encodes CASRHGGRDYNEQFF. This chain connects TRBV2 to TRBJ2-1; TRBD2 agrees at 9 bases. This CDR3 contains 15 residues. The trim removed 6 bases at V and 4 bases at J, leaving 7 bases unmatched. Germline CDR1 reads SNHLY; CDR2 reads FYNNEI.

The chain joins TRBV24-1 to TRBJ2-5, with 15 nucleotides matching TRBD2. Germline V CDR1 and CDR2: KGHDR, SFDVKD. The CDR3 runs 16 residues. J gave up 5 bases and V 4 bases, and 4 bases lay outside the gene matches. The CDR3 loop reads CATSDPGTSGRETQYF. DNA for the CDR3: TGTGCCACCAGTGACCCAGGGACTAGCGGGAGGGAGACCCAGTACTTC.

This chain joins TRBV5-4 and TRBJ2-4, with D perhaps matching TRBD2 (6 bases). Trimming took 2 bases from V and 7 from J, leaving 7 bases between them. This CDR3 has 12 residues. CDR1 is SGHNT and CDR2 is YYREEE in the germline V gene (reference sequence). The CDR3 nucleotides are TGTGCCAGCAGCTTTGGGGGGAACATTCAGTACTTC. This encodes CASSFGGNIQYF.

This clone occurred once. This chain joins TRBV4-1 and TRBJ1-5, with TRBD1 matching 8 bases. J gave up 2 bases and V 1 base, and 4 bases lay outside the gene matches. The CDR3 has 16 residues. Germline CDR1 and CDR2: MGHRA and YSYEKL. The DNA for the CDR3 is TGCGCCAGCAGCCAAGGGGTGACAGGGGGCAATCAGCCCCAGCATTTT. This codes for CASSQGVTGGNQPQHF.

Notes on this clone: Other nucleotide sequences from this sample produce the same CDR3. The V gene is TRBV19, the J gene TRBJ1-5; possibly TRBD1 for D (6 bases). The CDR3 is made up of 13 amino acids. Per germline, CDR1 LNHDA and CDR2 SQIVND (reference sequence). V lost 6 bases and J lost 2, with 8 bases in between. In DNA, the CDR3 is TGTGCCAGTAGCCGACAGGGCAATCAGCCCCAGCATTTT. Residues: CASSRQGNQPQHF. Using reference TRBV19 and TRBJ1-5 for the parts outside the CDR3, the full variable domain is DGGITQSPKYLFRKEGQNVTLSCEQNLNHDAMYWYRQDPGQGLRLIYYSQIVNDFQKGDIAEGYSVSREKKESFPLTVTSAQKNPTAFYLCASSRQGNQPQHFGDGTRLSIL.

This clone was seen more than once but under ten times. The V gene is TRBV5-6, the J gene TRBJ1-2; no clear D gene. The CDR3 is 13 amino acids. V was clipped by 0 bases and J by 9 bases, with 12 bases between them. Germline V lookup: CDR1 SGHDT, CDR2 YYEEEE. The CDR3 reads CASSLARPSSYTF. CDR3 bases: TGTGCCAGCAGCTTGGCCAGGCCGAGTAGCTACACCTTC.

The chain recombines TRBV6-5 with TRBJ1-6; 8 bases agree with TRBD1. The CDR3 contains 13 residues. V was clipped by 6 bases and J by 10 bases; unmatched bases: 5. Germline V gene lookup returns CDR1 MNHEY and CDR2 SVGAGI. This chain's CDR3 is CASSDRGGSPLHF. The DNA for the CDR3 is TGTGCCAGCAGCGACAGGGGAGGCTCACCCCTCCACTTT.

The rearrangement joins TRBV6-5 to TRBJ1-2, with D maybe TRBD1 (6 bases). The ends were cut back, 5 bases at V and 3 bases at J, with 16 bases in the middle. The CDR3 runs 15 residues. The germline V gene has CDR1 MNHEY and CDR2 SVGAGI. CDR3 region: CASSPEGQSYYGYTF. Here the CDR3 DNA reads TGTGCCAGCAGTCCGGAAGGACAGAGCTACTATGGCTACACCTTC.

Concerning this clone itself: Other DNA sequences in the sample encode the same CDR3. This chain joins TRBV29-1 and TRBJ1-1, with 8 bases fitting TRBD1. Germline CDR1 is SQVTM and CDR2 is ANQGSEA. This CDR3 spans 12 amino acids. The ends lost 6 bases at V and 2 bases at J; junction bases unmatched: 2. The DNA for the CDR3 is TGCAGCGTGGGACAGGCAAACACTGAAGCTTTCTTT. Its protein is CSVGQANTEAFF. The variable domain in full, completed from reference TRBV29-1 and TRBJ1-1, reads SAVISQKPSRDICQRGTSLTIQCQVDSQVTMMFWYRQQPGQSLTLIATANQGSEATYESGFVIDKFPISRPNLTFSTLTVSNMSPEDSSIYLCSVGQANTEAFFGQGTRLTVV.

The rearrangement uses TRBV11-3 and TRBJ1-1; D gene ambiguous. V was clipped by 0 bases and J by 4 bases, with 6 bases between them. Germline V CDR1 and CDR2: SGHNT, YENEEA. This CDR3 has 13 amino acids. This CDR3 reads CASSLEYSTEAFF. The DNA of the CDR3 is TGTGCCAGCAGCTTAGAGTACAGCACTGAAGCTTTCTTT.

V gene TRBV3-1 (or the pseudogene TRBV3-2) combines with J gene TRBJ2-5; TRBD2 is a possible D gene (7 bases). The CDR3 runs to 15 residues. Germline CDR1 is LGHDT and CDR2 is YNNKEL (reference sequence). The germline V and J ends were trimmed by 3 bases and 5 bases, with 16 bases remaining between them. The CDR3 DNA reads TGTGCCAGCAGCCAGGGGGGGCGTACCTTCGAGACCCAGTACTTC. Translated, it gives CASSQGGRTFETQYF.

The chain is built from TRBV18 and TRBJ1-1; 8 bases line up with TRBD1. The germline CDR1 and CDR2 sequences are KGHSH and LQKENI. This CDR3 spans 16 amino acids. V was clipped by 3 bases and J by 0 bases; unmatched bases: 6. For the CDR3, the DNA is TGTGCCAGCTCACCGACAGGGGTTGGGCTGAACACTGAAGCTTTCTTT. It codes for CASSPTGVGLNTEAFF.

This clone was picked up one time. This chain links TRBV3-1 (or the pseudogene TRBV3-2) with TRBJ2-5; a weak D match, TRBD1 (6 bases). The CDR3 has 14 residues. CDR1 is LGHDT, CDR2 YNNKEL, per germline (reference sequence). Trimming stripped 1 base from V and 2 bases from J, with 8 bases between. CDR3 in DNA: TGTGCCAGCAGCCAAGTTACAGGGCAAGAGACCCAGTACTTC. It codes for CASSQVTGQETQYF.